A selection of T cell receptor beta chains follows, all from one sample in a study of blood T cell repertoires in COVID-19. Libraries were prepared by immunoSEQ multiplex PCR; TCRdb keeps only in-frame clonotypes and omits some of them. The data hold about 43,000 clones, with more than 65% observed a single time. Sequenced sample: peripheral blood. These receptors were collected from a woman aged 55-70 years with acute or convalescent COVID-19. Each CDR3 is given with its conserved first and last residue. Fields, in order: J gene, clone size, D gene, V gene, CDR3 DNA, CDR3 protein. The D gene is left open where the match is weak. Size is omitted from some rows. Given values are once, few, many or a class for expanded clones.

>TRBJ1-2|few|TRBD1|TRBV5-1
TGCGCCAGCAGCGCAGACAGGGGGCGCGGGAATGGCTACACCTTC
CASSADRGRGNGYTF
>TRBJ2-7|.|.|TRBV15
TGTGCCACCAGCAGAGATACCTACGAGCAGTACTTC
CATSRDTYEQYF
>TRBJ1-1|.|TRBD1|TRBV25-1
TGTGCCAGCAACGAACCACAGGGGGCTCGGGCTTTCTTT
CASNEPQGARAFF
>TRBJ1-2|.|.|TRBV2
TGTGCCAGCAGGAGGGAGGGGCCCCATGGCTACACCTTC
CASRREGPHGYTF
>TRBJ2-3|.|TRBD1|TRBV5-1
TGCGCCAGCAGCTTGACAGGGGACGGCGGAGATACGCAGTATTTT
CASSLTGDGGDTQYF
>TRBJ1-5|.|TRBD1|TRBV7-9
TGTGCCAGCAGCCCCGGGACAGGGTTTCAGCCCCAGCATTTT
CASSPGTGFQPQHF
>TRBJ2-1|.|.|TRBV21-1
TGTGCCAGCAACAACAGGGATGAGCAGTTCTTC
CASNNRDEQFF
>TRBJ2-3|.|.|TRBV19
TGTGCCAGTAGTCTAGGACTAACCAGCACAACGCAGTATTTT
CASSLGLTSTTQYF
>TRBJ1-2|.|.|TRBV6-5
TGTGCCAGCAGTTACGGGCAAGAGTATGGCTACACCTTC
CASSYGQEYGYTF
>TRBJ2-3|.|TRBD1|TRBV19
TGTGCCAGTAGTACAGGACAGGCCCTGACGCAGTATTTT
CASSTGQALTQYF
>TRBJ1-2|.|.|TRBV11-1
TGTGCCAGCAGCTCGGTGGCAGGAAACTATGGCTACACCTTC
CASSSVAGNYGYTF
>TRBJ1-2|.|TRBD1|TRBV5-1
TGCGCCAGCAGCTTGGTAGGGACAGGGGAAAGCTACACCTTC
CASSLVGTGESYTF
>TRBJ2-2|.|TRBD1|TRBV24-1
TGTGCCACCAGTGACCAGGACAGGGTGGGCGGGGAGCTGTTTTTT
CATSDQDRVGGELFF
>TRBJ2-2|.|TRBD2|TRBV3-1/TRBV3-2
TGTGCCAGCAGCCAAGGCGTTAGCGGGGGTTCACGTACCGGGGAGCTGTTTTTT
CASSQGVSGGSRTGELFF
>TRBJ1-5|.|.|TRBV6-2/TRBV6-3
TGTGCCAGCAGTCCGGACTCTTTCAGTAGGCCCCAGCATTTT
CASSPDSFSRPQHF
>TRBJ2-1|.|.|TRBV10-3
TGTGCCATCAGTGAGTCACCGAGAGATGAGCAGTTCTTC
CAISESPRDEQFF
>TRBJ2-3|.|TRBD2|TRBV25-1
TGTGCCAGCGCAATGGGTGGGGGGGCAGATACGCAGTATTTT
CASAMGGGADTQYF
>TRBJ1-2|.|.|TRBV27
TGTGCCAGCACCCCCGGTCAGGGGCACTATGGCTACACCTTC
CASTPGQGHYGYTF
>TRBJ1-5|.|TRBD1|TRBV30
TGTGCCTGGTGCCTCGGACAGGATCAGCCCCAGCATTTT
CAWCLGQDQPQHF
>TRBJ1-4|few|TRBD1|TRBV4-3
TGCGCCAGCAGCCCAAGCCAACCGGGGACAGGGAATGAAAAACTGTTTTTT
CASSPSQPGTGNEKLFF
>TRBJ2-1|.|.|TRBV2
TGTGCCAGTCACAGGTACAATGAGCAGTTCTTC
CASHRYNEQFF
>TRBJ1-3|.|.|TRBV6-4
TGTGCCAGCACCGGGACATCTGGAAACACCATATATTTT
CASTGTSGNTIYF
>TRBJ2-7|.|TRBD2|TRBV19
TGTGCCAGTGGGGGCGGGGGGGGATCGTCCTACGAGCAGTACTTC
CASGGGGGSSYEQYF
>TRBJ1-5|.|TRBD1|TRBV19
TGTGCCAGTAGTTTCCAGGGGGAAGATCAGCCCCAGCATTTT
CASSFQGEDQPQHF
>TRBJ2-1|.|TRBD2|TRBV7-2
TGTGCCAGCAGCCTCGGGGGGGCCGACAATGAGCAGTTCTTC
CASSLGGADNEQFF
>TRBJ1-1|.|.|TRBV3-1/TRBV3-2
TGTGCCAGCAGCCACTCGCTCCCGGGTAGGTTGACTGAAGCTTTCTTT
CASSHSLPGRLTEAFF
>TRBJ1-1|.|.|TRBV9
TGTGCCAGCAGCGTAGGTCAGGGGATGAACACTGAAGCTTTCTTT
CASSVGQGMNTEAFF
>TRBJ1-2|few|.|TRBV2
TGTGCCAGCAGTAGGCCGGGAGGCTACACCTTC
CASSRPGGYTF
>TRBJ2-7|.|.|TRBV6-1
TGTGCCAGCAGTGAATCGGACAGCGGCTACGAGCAGTACTTC
CASSESDSGYEQYF
>TRBJ1-6|.|.|TRBV21-1
TGTGCCAGCAGCAAAGGCGGTCAGGGTCCTTATTCACCCCTCCACTTT
CASSKGGQGPYSPLHF
>TRBJ1-2|once|.|TRBV9
TGTGCCAGCAGCGGAAGAACGACAGGATGGGGATCCTATGGCTACACCTTC
CASSGRTTGWGSYGYTF
>TRBJ2-2|few|.|TRBV7-8
TGTGCCAGCAGCTTAGCGCTAGGCAGGGGAACCGGGGAGCTGTTTTTT
CASSLALGRGTGELFF
>TRBJ2-1|.|.|TRBV6-4
TGTGCCAGCAGTGACGGCCAGGGCTACGATGAGCAGTTCTTC
CASSDGQGYDEQFF
>TRBJ2-3|.|.|TRBV14
TGTGCCAGCAGCCAAGGAAAACTAGCCCGGTCAGATACGCAGTATTTT
CASSQGKLARSDTQYF
>TRBJ1-1|.|TRBD1|TRBV28
TGTGCCAGCAGCCAGGGACAGCCAGGAAACAAGGAAGCTTTCTTT
CASSQGQPGNKEAFF
>TRBJ2-3|.|TRBD2|TRBV24-1
TGTGCCACCAGTGACTCAACTAGCGGGGGGGCCTCTACGCAGTATTTT
CATSDSTSGGASTQYF
>TRBJ2-1|.|TRBD2|TRBV5-6
TGTGCCAGCAGCTTAGTAGCGGGGGATTACAATGAGCAGTTCTTC
CASSLVAGDYNEQFF
>TRBJ1-3|.|.|TRBV3-1/TRBV3-2
TGTGCCAGCAGTCCGAACGACATTTTTGGAAACACCATATATTTT
CASSPNDIFGNTIYF
>TRBJ2-7|.|TRBD1|TRBV9
TGTGCCAGCAGCTCCCGGGACAGCGACTTC
CASSSRDSDF
>TRBJ1-5|.|TRBD1|TRBV19
TGTGCCAGTAGTACCCGGACAGGTTATAGCAATCAGCCCCAGCATTTT
CASSTRTGYSNQPQHF